This TCR beta chain appears in the sequencing data of a study of regulatory T cells in long-lasting Graves disease. Study as a whole: Over 5 years of antithyroid drugs plus positive TSH receptor antibodies defined persistent Graves' disease.

This CDR3 contains 18 residues. Deletions cut 7 bases from V and 4 bases from J, with 26 bases between. Germline values: CDR1 LNHDA, CDR2 SQIVND (reference sequence). As to time point: persistent/refractory GD, antithyroid drugs over 5 years with positive TRAb. From PBMCs, RNA was extracted and then used to make the TCR library. CDR3 regions were amplified by Arm-PCR using iRepertoire HTBI primers to build TCR beta libraries. Each CDR3 protein is one row after TCRdb ran MiXCR on the multiplex PCR reads. The sample lists 310,000 or so distinct CDR3 sequences, 20% occurring once. About this clonotype: What it binds is not known.

Study-level results: Having few samples may have compromised the accuracy. Persistent Graves' disease cases displayed lower TCR diversity than newly diagnosed ones.

The clonotype originates from a female donor with Graves disease. The chain recombines TRBV19 with TRBJ1-5; possible D gene TRBD1, 5 bases. Specimen: peripheral blood mononuclear cells (PBMCs), collected when the disease was refractory, from a patient treated with antithyroid drugs. CDR3 sequence reads: CASKRDSSGTGTNQPQHF. DNA of the CDR3: TGTGCCAGTAAACGGGATAGTTCCGGGACGGGTACTAATCAGCCCCAGCATTTT.